This TCR beta chain was found in a study of blood T cell repertoires in COVID-19. Across the study: Both acute and convalescent COVID-19 samples were obtained from the United States, Italy and Spain.

Sequencing used immunoSEQ multiplex PCR; TCRdb keeps in-frame clones, though not all of them. Altogether under 200,000 clones are present, around nine tenths being singletons, with the ten largest covering 0.45% to 0.65%. This sequence was found in a man over 45 with acute or convalescent COVID-19. The specimen was peripheral blood.

CDR3 in amino acids: CASRPQTGINTEAFF. The CDR3, as DNA: TGTGCCAGCAGACCCCAGACAGGGATTAACACTGAAGCTTTCTTT. The chain has TRBV11-1 and TRBJ1-1; TRBD1 matches 7 bases. The V gene's germline CDR1 is SGHAT and CDR2 FQDESV (reference sequence). The CDR3 runs 15 residues. Trimming took 6 bases from V and 2 from J; bases not matched to a gene: 9.